The 21 T cell receptor beta chains listed next were all sequenced from one sample in a study of shared clonotypes between healthy human individuals. Method: immunoSEQ multiplex PCR; TCRdb's copy keeps in-frame clones and lacks some. In the table there are 700,000 to 950,000 clones, approximately 96% of which are singletons. Cells designated naive CD8 were CD45RO-negative and were positively selected for CCR7, with terminally differentiated effector memory CD45RA+ cells excluded. The specimen sequenced was naive CD8+ T cells sorted from blood. The source is a young man in good health.

The rearrangement links TRBV28 to TRBJ2-7, with D uncertain. The CDR3 length is 15 residues. Germline lookup yields CDR1 MDHEN and CDR2 SYDVKM. With 5 bases removed from V and 4 bases from J, the gap between germline ends came to 18 bases. The CDR3 bases are TGTGCCAGCAGTCCCACTCTGGGTTTGGGGTACGAGCAGTACTTC. Protein sequence: CASSPTLGLGYEQYF.

The chain joins TRBV6-6 to TRBJ2-7; maybe TRBD1 (5 bases). This CDR3 is built from 14 residues. Trimming pared 2 bases from V and 3 bases from J, leaving 11 bases between. Germline CDR1 is MNHNY and CDR2 is SVGAGI (reference sequence). Written as DNA, the CDR3 is TGTGCCAGCAGTTACACTCTGACAGACTACGAGCAGTACTTC. It yields the protein CASSYTLTDYEQYF.

The rearrangement uses TRBV2 and TRBJ1-1; a possible D gene is TRBD1 (5 bases). Germline CDR1 reads SNHLY; CDR2 reads FYNNEI. The ends were cut back, 4 bases at V and 4 bases at J, with 16 bases in the middle. The CDR3 is 15 amino acids. In nucleotides, the CDR3 is TGTGCCAGCAGTGGAGTAGGGGATGGGGGCACTGAAGCTTTCTTT. It codes for CASSGVGDGGTEAFF.

This clone came up once. The chain is built from TRBV7-8 and TRBJ2-2, with 11 positions matching TRBD2. This CDR3 spans 18 amino acids. After removal of 0 bases from V and 2 bases from J, the junction contained 5 bases not matched to a gene. Germline loops: CDR1 SGHVS, CDR2 FQNEAQ. The CDR3 protein is CASSLAKTSGTNTGELFF. CDR3 nucleotides: TGTGCCAGCAGCTTAGCTAAGACTAGCGGGACTAACACCGGGGAGCTGTTTTTT.

This chain uses TRBV29-1 with TRBJ2-3, with a possible D match to TRBD2 (6 bases). V lost 5 bases, J lost 1 base, and 16 bases lay in between. CDR3 length: 15 residues. Germline CDR1 reads SQVTM; CDR2 reads ANQGSEA. This CDR3 reads CSVPTGVSGTDTQYF. The CDR3 DNA reads TGCAGCGTTCCGACGGGGGTTTCTGGCACAGATACGCAGTATTTT.

This chain joins TRBV29-1 and TRBJ1-1; 7 bases are shared with TRBD1. Germline V lookup: CDR1 SQVTM, CDR2 ANQGSEA. The CDR3 has 16 amino acids. V was clipped by 4 bases and J by 3 bases; unmatched bases: 14. The CDR3, as DNA: TGCAGCGTTGCCGGGGCCGTCAACCAGGGGGACACTGAAGCTTTCTTT. Translated, it gives CSVAGAVNQGDTEAFF.

In the case of this clone: Sequence at one end of the junction differs from germline and may be a read error. This chain connects TRBV7-7 to TRBJ2-5; 7 bases match TRBD2. The CDR3 runs to 13 residues. Germline CDR1 is SSHAT and CDR2 is FNYEAQ (reference sequence). CDR3 protein: CASSLRGGETQYF. In nucleotides, the CDR3 is TGTGCTAGCAGCTTACGGGGAGGGGAGACCCAGTACTTC.

The chain carries TRBV13 and TRBJ1-2; no clear D gene. The ends were cut back, 1 base at V and 6 bases at J, with 9 bases in the middle. The CDR3 covers 13 residues. Germline V gene sequence: CDR1 PRHDT, CDR2 FYEKMQ (reference sequence). CDR3 nucleotide sequence: TGTGCCAGCAGCTTAGACGGTGTTCATGGCTACACCTTC. It is translated as CASSLDGVHGYTF.

This chain connects TRBV6-5 to TRBJ2-1; possible D gene TRBD2, 5 bases. Trimming took off 6 bases at V and 5 bases at J, with 14 bases between the two ends. Germline assignment: CDR1 MNHEY and CDR2 SVGAGI. The CDR3 length is 14 residues. The CDR3 here is CASSFPGLHNEQFF. CDR3 coding DNA: TGTGCCAGCAGCTTCCCCGGACTGCACAATGAGCAGTTCTTC.

This clone is a singleton in its sample. The rearrangement joins TRBV28 to TRBJ2-1; D remains unclear. The CDR3 loop spans 16 amino acids. Germline V gene sequence: CDR1 MDHEN, CDR2 SYDVKM. V was trimmed by 5 bases and J by 0 bases, leaving 14 bases between them. The CDR3 loop is CASSQYQQSSYNEQFF. DNA for the CDR3: TGTGCCAGCAGTCAGTACCAGCAAAGCTCCTACAATGAGCAGTTCTTC.

The J gene is TRBJ2-7, the V gene TRBV4-3; 9 bases line up with TRBD2. This CDR3 has 18 amino acids. With 0 bases clipped from V and 0 bases from J, the junction kept 9 bases outside the gene matches. CDR1 and CDR2 (germline): LGHNA, YSLEER. CDR3 sequence (DNA): TGCGCCAGCAGCCAAGACTGGGAGCGGGAGGTTAACTCCTACGAGCAGTACTTC. Translation gives CASSQDWEREVNSYEQYF.

Points on this clone: The junction shows a germline mismatch at one end, possibly a read error. The chain joins TRBV27 to TRBJ1-2; D unclear. Germline loops: CDR1 MNHEY, CDR2 SMNVEV (reference sequence). The length of the CDR3 is 11 residues. The CDR3 DNA is TGTGCCAGCAGAAATAACTATAGCTACACCTTC. It encodes CASRNNYSYTF.

In nucleotides, the CDR3 is TGTGCCAGCAGTGAACGGGAGTCAGAGACCCAGTACTTC. This encodes CASSERESETQYF. The V call is TRBV2, the J call TRBJ2-5; maybe TRBD2 (6 bases). Germline CDR1 and CDR2: SNHLY and FYNNEI. The CDR3 sequence is 13 residues long. Deletions cut 2 bases from V and 4 bases from J, with 8 bases between. Full variable domain (rest looked up from reference TRBV2 and TRBJ2-5): EPEVTQTPSHQVTQMGQEVILRCVPISNHLYFYWYRQILGQKVEFLVSFYNNEISEKSEIFDDQFSVERPDGSNFTLKIRSTKLEDSAMYFCASSERESETQYFGPGTRLLVL.

The rearrangement links TRBV6-6 to TRBJ2-2, with 15 bases aligning to TRBD2. The CDR3 sequence is 15 residues long. V trimming: 5 bases; J trimming: 16 bases; junction bases outside the gene matches: 11. The germline V gene has CDR1 MNHNY and CDR2 SVGAGI (reference sequence). The CDR3 spells CASSQTGLAGGEPFF. CDR3 bases: TGTGCCAGCAGTCAGACGGGACTAGCGGGAGGTGAACCGTTTTTT.

The chain carries TRBV7-6 and TRBJ2-1; TRBD1 is a possible D gene (5 bases). Trimming took off 3 bases at V and 6 bases at J, with 12 bases between the two ends. CDR1 is SGHVS, CDR2 FNYEAQ, per germline. The CDR3 runs to 14 residues. CDR3 coding DNA: TGTGCCAGCAGCTTGGTCAGGGTCGGCAATGAGCAGTTCTTC. Translated, it gives CASSLVRVGNEQFF. The full variable domain, rest sourced from reference TRBV7-6 and TRBJ2-1, is GAGVSQSPRYKVTKRGQDVALRCDPISGHVSLYWYRQALGQGPEFLTYFNYEAQQDKSGLPNDRFSAERPEGSISTLTIQRTEQRDSAMYRCASSLVRVGNEQFFGPGTRLTVL.

The J gene is TRBJ2-3, the V gene TRBV13; D not resolved. V dropped 4 bases and J dropped 2 bases, with 22 bases sitting between them. Per the germline V gene, CDR1 is PRHDT and CDR2 is FYEKMQ (reference sequence). This CDR3 has 18 amino acids. CDR3 DNA: TGTGCCAGCAGCTCACGGACGGCTCAGTGGCCGCTCACAGATACGCAGTATTTT. Encoded protein: CASSSRTAQWPLTDTQYF.

The chain links TRBV5-1 to TRBJ2-7; D is unclear. Germline CDR1 reads SGHRS; CDR2 reads YFSETQ. The CDR3 contains 13 residues. Between the trimmed V and J ends, which lost 0 bases and 3 bases, there was a span of 7 bases. The CDR3 loop reads CASSLDPFYEQYF. CDR3 DNA sequence: TGCGCCAGCAGCTTGGACCCCTTCTACGAGCAGTACTTC.

Here the CDR3 DNA reads TGTGCCAGCTTCACCGGCGGACAAGAGACCCAGTACTTC. This gives the protein CASFTGGQETQYF. This rearrangement joins TRBV28 to TRBJ2-5; no reliable D call. V dropped 8 bases and J dropped 2 bases, with 12 bases sitting between them. Germline V gives CDR1 MDHEN, CDR2 SYDVKM. The CDR3 has 13 residues.

This chain uses TRBV6-5 with TRBJ2-1, with a tentative D call TRBD2 (5 bases). The CDR3 has 15 amino acids. The V end was cut by 2 bases, the J end by 3 bases, with 11 bases between. Germline CDR1 reads MNHEY; CDR2 reads SVGAGI. DNA for the CDR3: TGTGCCAGCAGTTACGGGCTAGCATACTACAATGAGCAGTTCTTC. Translation: CASSYGLAYYNEQFF.

The chain carries TRBV5-5 and TRBJ2-3; D ambiguous. Germline V gene sequence: CDR1 SGHKS, CDR2 YYEKEE (reference sequence). This CDR3 is 15 amino acids long. Trimming took 1 base from V and 3 from J, leaving 12 bases between them. The CDR3 protein is CASSLWAPSTDTQYF. CDR3 coding DNA: TGTGCCAGCAGCTTGTGGGCTCCTAGTACAGATACGCAGTATTTT.

V and J are TRBV7-9 and TRBJ2-1, with D possibly matching TRBD2 (5 bases). The CDR3 is 13 residues long. Trimming removed 5 bases from V and 5 bases from J, with 10 bases in between. CDR1 SEHNR and CDR2 FQNEAQ come from the germline V gene (reference sequence). The chain's CDR3 is CASSAPEDNEQFF. CDR3 DNA: TGTGCCAGCAGCGCCCCGGAGGACAATGAGCAGTTCTTC.